Following are 13 T cell receptor beta chains from one sample sequenced in a study of blood T cell repertoires in COVID-19. Clones were read by immunoSEQ multiplex PCR, and TCRdb kept only the in-frame ones, dropping some. Counted here are about 68,000 clones, 65% to 90% occurring once; the ten biggest clones make up 20% to 25%. The specimen was peripheral blood. The receptors originated from a man aged 50-59 years with acute or convalescent COVID-19.

The chain joins TRBV29-1 to TRBJ2-7; 11 bases are a match to TRBD2. V shed 6 bases, J shed 6 bases, and the junction held 7 bases outside the gene matches. CDR3 size: 13 residues. CDR1 SQVTM and CDR2 ANQGSEA come from the germline V gene. CDR3 nucleotides: TGCAGCGTCGCGTTGACTAGCGGGGCCGAGCAGTACTTC. Amino acid sequence: CSVALTSGAEQYF.

The chain links TRBV29-1 to TRBJ1-1; TRBD1 is a possible D gene (6 bases). The V gene's germline CDR1 is SQVTM and CDR2 ANQGSEA. V lost 7 bases to trimming and J lost 0 bases, with 24 bases between them. CDR3 size: 17 residues. CDR3 coding DNA: TGCAGCGCTCTCCTAGCGGGTTGGGGGCCGTTGAACACTGAAGCTTTCTTT. Translated: CSALLAGWGPLNTEAFF.

Only a few counts were recorded for this clone. The J gene is TRBJ2-7, the V gene TRBV7-2; TRBD1 is a possible D gene (6 bases). Germline V gives CDR1 SGHTA, CDR2 FQGNSA. The CDR3 sequence is 14 residues long. V was cut by 2 bases and J by 2 bases, with 10 bases left in between. This chain's CDR3 is CASSLKTGPYEQYV. The CDR3 DNA follows: TGTGCCAGCAGCTTAAAGACAGGCCCCTACGAGCAGTACGTC.

The chain carries TRBV18 and TRBJ1-4; D uncertain. Germline CDR1 reads KGHSH; CDR2 reads LQKENI. V was trimmed by 6 bases and J by 6 bases, leaving 14 bases between them. The CDR3 runs 14 residues. The CDR3 protein is CASSTSQNDEKLFF. CDR3 DNA: TGTGCCAGCTCCACCTCCCAGAATGATGAAAAACTGTTTTTT. The full variable domain, with the rest looked up from reference TRBV18 and TRBJ1-4, is NAGVMQNPRHLVRRRGQEARLRCSPMKGHSHVYWYRQLPEEGLKFMVYLQKENIIDESGMPKERFSAEFPKEGPSILRIQQVVRGDSAAYFCASSTSQNDEKLFFGSGTQLSVL.

V gene TRBV4-1 combines with J gene TRBJ2-5, with 15 bases that match TRBD2. Per germline, CDR1 MGHRA and CDR2 YSYEKL. The CDR3 sequence is 16 residues long. V was clipped by 2 bases and J by 4 bases; unmatched bases: 2. The CDR3 coding sequence is TGCGCCAGCAGCCAACCGGGACTAGCGGGGGGAGAGACCCAGTACTTC. It codes for CASSQPGLAGGETQYF.

The chain is built from TRBV5-4 and TRBJ2-7; 9 bases are a match to TRBD2. V trimming: 5 bases; J trimming: 0 bases; junction bases outside the gene matches: 6. CDR3 length: 15 amino acids. CDR1 is SGHNT and CDR2 is YYREEE in the germline V gene (reference sequence). The chain's CDR3 is CASRAGGLSSYEQYF. The CDR3 nucleotides read TGTGCCAGCAGAGCGGGGGGCTTAAGCTCCTACGAGCAGTACTTC.

This rearrangement joins TRBV5-1 to TRBJ2-7; no clear D. Germline lookup yields CDR1 SGHRS and CDR2 YFSETQ. Deletions cut 1 base from V and 2 bases from J, with 10 bases between. The CDR3 consists of 14 residues. This CDR3 is CASSLRIDPYEQYF. The CDR3 coding sequence is TGCGCCAGCAGCTTGCGTATAGATCCCTACGAGCAGTACTTC.

The chain uses TRBV6-5 and TRBJ1-6; D is ambiguous. In germline, CDR1 is MNHEY, CDR2 SVGAGI. V was clipped by 8 bases and J by 0 bases, with 11 bases between them. There are 15 residues in the CDR3. The CDR3 is CASGGRFSYNSPLHF. For the CDR3, the DNA is TGTGCCAGCGGAGGGCGATTCTCCTATAATTCACCCCTCCACTTT.

This CDR3 reads CASSAGTGLYGYTF. CDR3 DNA: TGTGCCAGCAGCGCCGGGACAGGGTTGTATGGCTACACCTTC. The V gene is TRBV5-6, the J gene TRBJ1-2; 9 bases fit TRBD1. The CDR3 covers 14 residues. V dropped 4 bases and J dropped 5; count of bases not matched to a gene: 6. Germline V gene data show CDR1 as SGHDT and CDR2 as YYEEEE.

The V call is TRBV7-9, the J call TRBJ1-4, with D unresolved. The CDR3 sequence is 12 residues long. Looked up from germline, CDR1 is SEHNR and CDR2 is FQNEAQ (reference sequence). The V end was cut by 3 bases, the J end by 8 bases, with 7 bases between. The CDR3 sequence: CASSFGSEKLFF. The CDR3, as DNA: TGTGCCAGCAGCTTTGGTAGCGAAAAACTGTTTTTT. The full variable domain, with the rest looked up from reference TRBV7-9 and TRBJ1-4, is DTGVSQNPRHKITKRGQNVTFRCDPISEHNRLYWYRQTLGQGPEFLTYFQNEAQLEKSRLLSDRFSAERPKGSFSTLEIQRTEQGDSAMYLCASSFGSEKLFFGSGTQLSVL.

V and J are TRBV5-5 and TRBJ1-1; D gene unclear. CDR1 SGHKS and CDR2 YYEKEE come from the germline V gene (reference sequence). V was pared by 1 base and J by 6 bases, with 7 bases between. The CDR3 has 12 residues. The chain's CDR3 is CASSLRGAEAFF. The DNA for the CDR3 is TGTGCCAGCAGCTTGCGGGGAGCTGAAGCTTTCTTT.

The rearrangement joins TRBV9 to TRBJ2-3; D possibly corresponds to TRBD1 (5 bases). The CDR3 runs 17 residues. Trimming removed 3 bases at V and 0 bases at J, with 17 bases between. CDR1 SGDLS and CDR2 YYNGEE come from the germline V gene. Here the CDR3 DNA reads TGTGCCAGCAGCGAAATCAGGGCCCACTCTAGCACAGATACGCAGTATTTT. It yields the protein CASSEIRAHSSTDTQYF. The full variable domain, its missing parts supplied by reference TRBV9 and TRBJ2-3, is DSGVTQTPKHLITATGQRVTLRCSPRSGDLSVYWYQQSLDQGLQFLIQYYNGEERAKGNILERFSAQQFPDLHSELNLSSLELGDSALYFCASSEIRAHSSTDTQYFGPGTRLTVL.

The chain is built from TRBV4-1 and TRBJ2-3; TRBD2 matches 10 bases. This CDR3 region has 16 residues. The germline V gene encodes CDR1 MGHRA and CDR2 YSYEKL. The junction had 4 bases not matched to a gene; V was cut back by 1 base and J by 3 bases. This CDR3 is CASSQVQRGGTDTQYF. The CDR3 bases are TGCGCCAGCAGCCAAGTCCAGCGGGGGGGGACAGATACGCAGTATTTT.